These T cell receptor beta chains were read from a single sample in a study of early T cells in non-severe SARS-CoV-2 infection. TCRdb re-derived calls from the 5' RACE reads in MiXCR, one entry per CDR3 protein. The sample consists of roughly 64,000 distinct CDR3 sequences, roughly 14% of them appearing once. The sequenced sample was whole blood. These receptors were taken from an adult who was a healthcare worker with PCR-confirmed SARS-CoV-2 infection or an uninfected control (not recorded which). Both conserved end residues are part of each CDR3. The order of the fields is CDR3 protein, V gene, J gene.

CASSSGQPQHF	TRBV19	TRBJ1-5
CASSLSGGETQYF	TRBV27	TRBJ2-5
CAWVDEGAGNTIYF	TRBV30	TRBJ1-3
CASSLNPGNEQFF	TRBV19	TRBJ2-1
CASSHSGGYTF	TRBV4-1	TRBJ1-2
CSVVTSGGSYEQYF	TRBV29-1	TRBJ2-7
CASSESENYGYTF	TRBV10-2	TRBJ1-2
CASSFLDSTGELFF	TRBV11-2	TRBJ2-2
CASSPNSDSYEQYF	TRBV18	TRBJ2-7
CASSPRTGVTPETQYF	TRBV18	TRBJ2-5
CASSLRAGELFF	TRBV27	TRBJ2-2
CASSFGGVGQPQHF	TRBV5-1	TRBJ1-5
CATSAGAVNEQFF	TRBV24-1	TRBJ2-1
CSARRPPNVRTAYSYEQYF	TRBV20-1	TRBJ2-7
CASSFSGGRNTGELFF	TRBV11-2	TRBJ2-2
CASSGIGTGGASDTQYF	TRBV10-2	TRBJ2-3
CASSEGQAYENIQYF	TRBV5-1	TRBJ2-4
CASSLSPGPDSPLHF	TRBV3-1	TRBJ1-6
CASSQDRGRGFYTEAFF	TRBV14	TRBJ1-1
CASSLGQGKNNEQFF	TRBV3-1	TRBJ2-1
CASSQDGLAGGNTGELFF	TRBV4-1	TRBJ2-2
CASRDSRTYEQYF	TRBV25-1	TRBJ2-7
CSVEDADSYGYTF	TRBV29-1	TRBJ1-2
CASSLRDTQYF	TRBV27	TRBJ2-3
CASSQGLAGESETQYF	TRBV3-1	TRBJ2-5
CATSEGQGRTDTQYF	TRBV24-1	TRBJ2-3
CASSEGAGLLAFF	TRBV2	TRBJ1-1
CASSQEWGQGGDTQYF	TRBV3-1	TRBJ2-3
CAISGREFSYNEQFF	TRBV10-3	TRBJ2-1
CASSLNQAGGSEQYF	TRBV5-1	TRBJ2-7
CASSIRGGTGELFF	TRBV6-1	TRBJ2-2
CASSPIRPSYGNQPQHF	TRBV6-1	TRBJ1-5
CASRDSSTDTQYF	TRBV11-3	TRBJ2-3
CASSLEGDFTDTQYF	TRBV5-5	TRBJ2-3
CASSSQPPGDTQYF	TRBV7-2	TRBJ2-3
CASSSGVQNTEAFF	TRBV7-9	TRBJ1-1
CSARGPGAYEQYF	TRBV20-1	TRBJ2-7
CASSLIDNTEAFF	TRBV5-6	TRBJ1-1
CSAATAYEQYF	TRBV29-1	TRBJ2-7
CASSPQGREQFF	TRBV7-6	TRBJ2-1
CSALAETDTQYF	TRBV29-1	TRBJ2-3
CASSFPSSYEQYF	TRBV5-6	TRBJ2-7
CASSDVSTEAFF	TRBV10-2	TRBJ1-1
CASSSGQAGFGNTIYF	TRBV7-6	TRBJ1-3
CASSLGGDGNQPQHF	TRBV7-2	TRBJ1-5
CSVVGGQGLYEQYF	TRBV29-1	TRBJ2-7
CASSLPSGGPNEQFF	TRBV12-3/TRBV12-4	TRBJ2-1
CASSLRSDTQYF	TRBV11-2	TRBJ2-3
CASSLFAGVQGQGVTDTQYF	TRBV27	TRBJ2-3
CASSAGIIAKNIQYF	TRBV2	TRBJ2-4
CASNSGQPSTDTQYF	TRBV6-5	TRBJ2-3
CASSLEVRYEQYF	TRBV7-2	TRBJ2-7
CASSLERGTDTQYF	TRBV6-5	TRBJ2-3
CASSFLRQSTDTQYF	TRBV12-3/TRBV12-4	TRBJ2-3
CASSPYRTSGVTDTQYF	TRBV4-1	TRBJ2-3
CASSPTGRSGNTIYF	TRBV5-6	TRBJ1-3
CASSLGTGHLYEQYF	TRBV5-5	TRBJ2-7
CASVAGEADTQYF	TRBV12-5	TRBJ2-3
CASSLERGGQYNEQFF	TRBV6-5	TRBJ2-1
CASSSGGLEAGELFF	TRBV5-4	TRBJ2-2